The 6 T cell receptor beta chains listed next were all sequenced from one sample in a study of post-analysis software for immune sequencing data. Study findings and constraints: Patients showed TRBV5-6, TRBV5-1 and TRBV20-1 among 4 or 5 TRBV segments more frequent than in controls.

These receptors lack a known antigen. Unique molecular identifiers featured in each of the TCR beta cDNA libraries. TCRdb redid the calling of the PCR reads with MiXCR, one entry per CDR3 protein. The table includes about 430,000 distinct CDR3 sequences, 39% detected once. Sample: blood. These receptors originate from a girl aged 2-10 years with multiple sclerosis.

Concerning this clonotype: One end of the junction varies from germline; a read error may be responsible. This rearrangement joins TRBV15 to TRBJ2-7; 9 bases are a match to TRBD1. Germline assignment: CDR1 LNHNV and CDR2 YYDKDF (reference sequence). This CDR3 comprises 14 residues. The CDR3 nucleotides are TGTGCCGCCAGCAGAGGACAGGGGACCTACGAGCAGTACTTC. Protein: CAASRGQGTYEQYF.

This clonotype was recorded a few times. The CDR3 spells CASSLGDLNEQFF. CDR3 coding DNA: TGTGCCAGCAGCTTAGGAGATCTCAATGAGCAGTTCTTC. V is TRBV7-3 and J is TRBJ2-1; D is unresolved. Trimming stripped 2 bases from V and 6 bases from J, with 8 bases between. The CDR3 totals 13 residues. Germline CDR1 SGHTA, CDR2 FQGTGA.

CDR3 nucleotides: TGTGCCAGCAGCGTAAGTCGGTCAGGAGAAAACTATGGCTACACCTTC. This codes for CASSVSRSGENYGYTF. This chain uses TRBV9 with TRBJ1-2; D is ambiguous. CDR1 is SGDLS, CDR2 YYNGEE, per germline. V lost 1 base to trimming and J lost 2 bases, with 15 bases between them. The CDR3 runs to 16 residues.

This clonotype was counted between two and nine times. The CDR3 coding sequence is TGCAGTGCTAGAGGTCGCGGGGGCCCCCACGAGCAGTACTTC. It specifies CSARGRGGPHEQYF. The chain links TRBV20-1 to TRBJ2-7, with a tentative D call TRBD2 (7 bases). Trimming removed 1 base from V and 5 bases from J, with 15 bases in between. The CDR3 totals 14 residues. CDR1 and CDR2 from the germline V gene are DFQATT and SNEGSKA (reference sequence).

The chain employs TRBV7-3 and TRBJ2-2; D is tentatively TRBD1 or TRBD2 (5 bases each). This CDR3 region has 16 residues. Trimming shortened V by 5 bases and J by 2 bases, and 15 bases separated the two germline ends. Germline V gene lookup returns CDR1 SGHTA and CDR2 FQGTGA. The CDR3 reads CASSLTPGPNTGELFF. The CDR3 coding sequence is TGTGCCAGCAGCCTCACCCCGGGACCAAACACCGGGGAGCTGTTTTTT.

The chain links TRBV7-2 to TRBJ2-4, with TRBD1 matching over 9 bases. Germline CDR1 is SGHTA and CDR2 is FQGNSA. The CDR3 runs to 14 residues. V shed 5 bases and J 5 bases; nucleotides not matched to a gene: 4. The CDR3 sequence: CASSPRTGENIQYF. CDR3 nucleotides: TGTGCCAGCAGCCCCCGGACAGGGGAAAACATTCAGTACTTC.